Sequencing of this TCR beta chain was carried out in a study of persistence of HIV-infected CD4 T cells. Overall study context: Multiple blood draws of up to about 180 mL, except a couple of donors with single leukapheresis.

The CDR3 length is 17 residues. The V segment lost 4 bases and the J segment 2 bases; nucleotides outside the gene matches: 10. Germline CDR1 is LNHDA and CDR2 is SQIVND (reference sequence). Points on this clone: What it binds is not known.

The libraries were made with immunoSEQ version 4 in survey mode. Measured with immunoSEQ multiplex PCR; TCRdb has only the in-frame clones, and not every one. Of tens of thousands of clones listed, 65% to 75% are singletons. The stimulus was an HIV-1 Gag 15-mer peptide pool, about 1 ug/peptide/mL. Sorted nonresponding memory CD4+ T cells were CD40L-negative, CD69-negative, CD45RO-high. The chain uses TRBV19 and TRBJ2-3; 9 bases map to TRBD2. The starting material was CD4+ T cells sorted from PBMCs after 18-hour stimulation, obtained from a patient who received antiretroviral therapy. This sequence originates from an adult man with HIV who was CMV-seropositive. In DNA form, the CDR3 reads TGTGCCAGTAGTACCTATAGCGGGGGTCCTTTCACAGATACGCAGTATTTT. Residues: CASSTYSGGPFTDTQYF. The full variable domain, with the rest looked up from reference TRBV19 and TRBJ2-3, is DGGITQSPKYLFRKEGQNVTLSCEQNLNHDAMYWYRQDPGQGLRLIYYSQIVNDFQKGDIAEGYSVSREKKESFPLTVTSAQKNPTAFYLCASSTYSGGPFTDTQYFGPGTRLTVL.